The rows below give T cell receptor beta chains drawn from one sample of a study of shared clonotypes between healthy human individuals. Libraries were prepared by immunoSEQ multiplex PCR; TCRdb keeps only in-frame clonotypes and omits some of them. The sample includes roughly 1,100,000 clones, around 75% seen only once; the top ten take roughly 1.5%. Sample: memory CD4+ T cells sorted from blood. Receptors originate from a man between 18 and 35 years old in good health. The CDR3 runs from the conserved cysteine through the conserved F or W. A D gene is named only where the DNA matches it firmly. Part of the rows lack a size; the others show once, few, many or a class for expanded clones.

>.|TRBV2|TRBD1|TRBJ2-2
TGTGCCAGCAGCGGACAGGCAGGGTTCCCTGTCGGGGAGCTGTTTTTT
CASSGQAGFPVGELFF
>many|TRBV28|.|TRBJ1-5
TGTGCCAGCAGTTTTGGCCAGGTTTTCTTTCAGCCCCAGCATTTT
CASSFGQVFFQPQHF
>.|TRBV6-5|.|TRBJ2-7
TGTGCCAGCAGTGCCAATTACGAGCAGTACTTC
CASSANYEQYF
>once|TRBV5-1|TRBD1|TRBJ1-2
TGCGCCAGCAGCTTGGAGGGGACAGGGTATGGCTACACCTTC
CASSLEGTGYGYTF
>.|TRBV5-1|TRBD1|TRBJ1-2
TGCGCCAGCAGCCCGGGACAGACTAATGGCTACACCTTC
CASSPGQTNGYTF
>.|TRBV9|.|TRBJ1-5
TGTGCCAGCAGCGTAGGGAGGGATCGTAATCAGCCCCAGCATTTT
CASSVGRDRNQPQHF
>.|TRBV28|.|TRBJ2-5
TGTGCCAGCAGTTACCCGGGACATACCCCGCGGGAGACCCAGTACTTC
CASSYPGHTPRETQYF
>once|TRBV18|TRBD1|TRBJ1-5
TGTGCCAGCTCGGACAGGGGAATCTTTCAGCCCCAGCATTTT
CASSDRGIFQPQHF
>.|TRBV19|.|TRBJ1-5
TGTGCCAGTAGTATAGGGGCCAGCTATAGCAATCAGCCCCAGCATTTT
CASSIGASYSNQPQHF
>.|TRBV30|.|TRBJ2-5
TGTGCCTGGGAGGGGGGGTACCAAGAGACCCAGTACTTC
CAWEGGYQETQYF
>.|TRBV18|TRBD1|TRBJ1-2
TGTGCCAGCTCACCAGGGGACAGGGCCTACCCGACAGGGGGCTACACCTTC
CASSPGDRAYPTGGYTF
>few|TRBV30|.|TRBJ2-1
TGTGCCTGGAGCGGGGGCACGGGAGGTCGGAATGAGCAGTTCTTC
CAWSGGTGGRNEQFF
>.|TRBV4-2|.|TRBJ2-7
TGTGCCAGCAGCCAAGATCTTGGGCTCTACGAGCAGTACTTC
CASSQDLGLYEQYF
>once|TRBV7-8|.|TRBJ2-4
TGTGCCAGCAGCTTAGAGGCGAGAGGGCTAGCCAAAAACATTCAGTACTTC
CASSLEARGLAKNIQYF
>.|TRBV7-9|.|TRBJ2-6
TGTGCCAGCAGCTTATTGAAGGGGAAGGCTGGGGCCAACGTCCTGACTTTC
CASSLLKGKAGANVLTF
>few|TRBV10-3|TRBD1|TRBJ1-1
TGTGCCATCAGCGGGACAGAGAACACTGAAGCTTTCTTT
CAISGTENTEAFF
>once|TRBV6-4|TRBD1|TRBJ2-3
TGTGCCAGCAGTACCGGGACAGGGGGCACAGATACGCAGTATTTT
CASSTGTGGTDTQYF
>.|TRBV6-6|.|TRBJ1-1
TGTGCCGGCAGCCCTGGAGATCAGGCTTTCTTT
CAGSPGDQAFF
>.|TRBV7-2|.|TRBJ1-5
TGTGCCAGCAGCTTACGAGATCAGCCCCAGCATTTT
CASSLRDQPQHF
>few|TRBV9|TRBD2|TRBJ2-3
TGTGCCAGCAGCATTGGACTAGCGGGGAGAAACTTGAATACGCAGTATTTT
CASSIGLAGRNLNTQYF
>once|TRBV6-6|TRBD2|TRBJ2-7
TGTGCCAGCAGTTACCCGTTAGCGGGAGGGATCTCCGAGCAGTACTTC
CASSYPLAGGISEQYF
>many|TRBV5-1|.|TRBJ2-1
TGCGCCAGCAGCTTGGATCGGTATGAGCAGTTCTTC
CASSLDRYEQFF
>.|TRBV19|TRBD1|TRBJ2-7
TGTGCCAGTAAACCCACGCGGACAGGGTCCTACGAGCAGTACTTC
CASKPTRTGSYEQYF
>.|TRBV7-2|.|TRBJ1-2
TGTGCCAGCAGCTTTGGGACATATGGCTACACCTTC
CASSFGTYGYTF
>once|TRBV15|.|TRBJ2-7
TGTGCCACCAGCCCCGCGCCAAACTCCTACGAGCAGTACTTC
CATSPAPNSYEQYF
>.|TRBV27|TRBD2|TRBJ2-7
TGTGCCAGCAGTTCGACTAGCGGGAGAATTAAGGGGCAGTACTTC
CASSSTSGRIKGQYF
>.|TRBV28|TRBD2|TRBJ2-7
TGTGCCAGCAGTTCGTATGGGGGGGCCTACGAGCAGTACTTC
CASSSYGGAYEQYF
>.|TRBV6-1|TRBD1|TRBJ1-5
TGTGCCAGCAGTTCAACAGGGGCCGGCAGCCAGCCCCAGCATTTT
CASSSTGAGSQPQHF
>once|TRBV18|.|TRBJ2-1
TGTGCCAGCTCACCAAGAACAGCATACAATGAGCAGTTCTTC
CASSPRTAYNEQFF
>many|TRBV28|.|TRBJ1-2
TGTGCCAGCAGTTTGCAGGGGCTTGGCTACACCTTC
CASSLQGLGYTF
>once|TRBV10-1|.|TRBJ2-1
TGCGCCAGCAGTGAGAATACAGGAATCAATGAGCAGTTCTTC
CASSENTGINEQFF
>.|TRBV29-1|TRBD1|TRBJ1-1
TGCAGCGTGGACAGGGGCACTGAAGCTTTCTTT
CSVDRGTEAFF
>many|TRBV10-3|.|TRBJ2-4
TGTGCCATCAGCTCGGACGGCAGTCTAGCCAAAAACATTCAGTACTTC
CAISSDGSLAKNIQYF
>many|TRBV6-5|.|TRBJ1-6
TGTGCCAGCAGTTCCGCAGGCTCCTATAATTCACCCCTCCACTTT
CASSSAGSYNSPLHF
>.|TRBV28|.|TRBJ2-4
TGTGCCAGCAGTCCTGGACTCACAGGACTAGCCAAAAACATTCAGTACTTC
CASSPGLTGLAKNIQYF
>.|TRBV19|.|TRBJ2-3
TGTGCCAGTAGTATGTCGATTGTAGCGGATACGCAGTATTTT
CASSMSIVADTQYF
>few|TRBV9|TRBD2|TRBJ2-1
TGTGCCAGCAGCCTGGGACTAGCGGGAAGAGGAGGTTACAATGAGCAGTTCTTC
CASSLGLAGRGGYNEQFF
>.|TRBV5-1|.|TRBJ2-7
TGCGCCAGCAGCTTAGGCGGGGAGTCCTACGAGCAGTACTTC
CASSLGGESYEQYF
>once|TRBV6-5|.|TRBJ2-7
TGTGCCAGCAGTTACATTTCCCGGGGAGAGCAGTACTTC
CASSYISRGEQYF
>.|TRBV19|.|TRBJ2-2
TGTGCCAGTAGTATGGGGACACCAACGAACACCGGGGAGCTGTTTTTT
CASSMGTPTNTGELFF